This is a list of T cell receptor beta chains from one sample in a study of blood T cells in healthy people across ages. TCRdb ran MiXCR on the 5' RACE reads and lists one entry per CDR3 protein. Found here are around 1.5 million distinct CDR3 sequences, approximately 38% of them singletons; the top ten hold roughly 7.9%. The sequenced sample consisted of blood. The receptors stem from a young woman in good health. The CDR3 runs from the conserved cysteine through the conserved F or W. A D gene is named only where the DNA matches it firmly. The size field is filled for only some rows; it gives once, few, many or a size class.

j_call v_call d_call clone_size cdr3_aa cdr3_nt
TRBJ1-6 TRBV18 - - CASSPQPDNSPLHF TGTGCCAGCTCACCACAGCCAGATAATTCACCCCTCCACTTT
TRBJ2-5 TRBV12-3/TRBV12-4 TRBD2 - CASSDNLLAGEATQYF TGTGCCAGCAGTGACAACCTGCTAGCGGGGGAAGCGACCCAGTACTTC
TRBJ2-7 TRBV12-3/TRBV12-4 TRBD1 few CASSPGQGIHEQYF TGTGCCAGCAGTCCGGGACAGGGTATCCACGAGCAGTACTTC
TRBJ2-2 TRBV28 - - CASTSPGNTGELFF TGTGCCAGTACTTCCCCAGGGAACACCGGGGAGCTGTTTTTT
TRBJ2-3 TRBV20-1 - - CSARSPVRADTQYF TGCAGTGCTAGATCCCCTGTTAGGGCAGATACGCAGTATTTT
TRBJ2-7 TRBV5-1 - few CASSLSDSTGEQYF TGCGCCAGCAGCTTAAGCGACTCAACGGGGGAGCAGTACTTC
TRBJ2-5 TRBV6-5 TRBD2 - CASSYWGSGSAETQYF TGTGCCAGCAGTTACTGGGGAAGCGGGAGTGCGGAGACCCAGTACTTC
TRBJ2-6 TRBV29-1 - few CSAFGGHTSGANVLTF TGCAGCGCCTTTGGGGGACATACCTCTGGGGCCAACGTCCTGACTTTC
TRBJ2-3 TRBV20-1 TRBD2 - CSAPQGSSGGLTDTQYF TGCAGTGCCCCTCAGGGGTCTAGCGGGGGTCTCACAGATACGCAGTATTTT
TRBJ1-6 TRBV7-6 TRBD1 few CASSPASGGRSPLHF TGTGCCAGCAGCCCCGCTTCAGGGGGTCGTTCACCCCTCCACTTT
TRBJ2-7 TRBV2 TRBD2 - CASKEGIAGGPHEQYF TGTGCCAGCAAGGAGGGGATAGCGGGAGGTCCCCACGAGCAGTACTTC
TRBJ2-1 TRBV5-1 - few CASSPLGAGSSYNEQFF TGCGCCAGCAGCCCACTGGGGGCGGGGAGCTCCTACAATGAGCAGTTCTTC
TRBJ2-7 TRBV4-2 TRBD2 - CASSQGLAGGQEQYF TGTGCCAGCAGCCAAGGTCTAGCGGGGGGGCAAGAGCAGTACTTC
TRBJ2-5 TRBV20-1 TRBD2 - CSAGRTSGRETQYF TGCAGTGCTGGCCGGACTAGCGGGAGGGAGACCCAGTACTTC
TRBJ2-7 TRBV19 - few CASSPLEGGYEQYF TGTGCCAGTAGTCCCCTGGAAGGGGGCTACGAGCAGTACTTC
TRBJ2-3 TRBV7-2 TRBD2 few CASSSGLAGGLGKDTQYF TGTGCCAGCAGCTCAGGACTAGCGGGAGGGCTGGGGAAAGATACGCAGTATTTT
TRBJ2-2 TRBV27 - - CASSFRQLNTGELFF TGTGCCAGCAGTTTTAGGCAGTTGAACACCGGGGAGCTGTTTTTT
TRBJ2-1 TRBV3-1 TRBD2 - CASSQDSLAGAIEQFF TGTGCCAGCAGCCAAGATTCCCTAGCGGGGGCTATTGAGCAGTTCTTC
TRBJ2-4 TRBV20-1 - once CSASLTNIQYF TGCAGTGCGTCACTAACAAACATTCAGTACTTC
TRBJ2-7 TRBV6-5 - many CASSDSFGDEQYF TGTGCCAGCAGTGACTCTTTTGGGGACGAGCAGTACTTC
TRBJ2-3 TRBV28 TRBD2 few CASTFSGSGGDTDTQYF TGTGCCAGCACCTTCTCGGGTAGCGGGGGGGACACAGATACGCAGTATTTT
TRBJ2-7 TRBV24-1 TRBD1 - CAIASSTGPWNEQYF TGTGCCATCGCATCCTCGACAGGGCCGTGGAATGAGCAGTACTTC
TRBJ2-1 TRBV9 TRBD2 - CASSVEVLAGGLNEQFF TGTGCCAGCAGCGTAGAAGTCCTAGCGGGGGGGCTCAATGAGCAGTTCTTC
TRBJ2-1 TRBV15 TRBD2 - CATRGYSGGYNEQFF TGTGCCACCAGGGGGTATAGCGGGGGTTACAATGAGCAGTTCTTC
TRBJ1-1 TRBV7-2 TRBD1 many CASSLGQGYTEAFF TGTGCCAGCAGCTTGGGACAGGGGTACACTGAAGCTTTCTTT
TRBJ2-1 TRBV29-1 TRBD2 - CSVELAGGFNNEQFF TGCAGCGTTGAACTAGCGGGAGGGTTTAACAATGAGCAGTTCTTC
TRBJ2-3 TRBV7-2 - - CASSFLPGRTDTQYF TGTGCCAGCAGTTTCCTCCCAGGCCGCACAGATACGCAGTATTTT
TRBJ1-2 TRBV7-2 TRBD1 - CASSFSRQGWGGYTF TGTGCCAGCAGCTTTAGTAGACAGGGGTGGGGTGGCTACACCTTC
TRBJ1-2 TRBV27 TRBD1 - CASSLSGGGVRKGFGYTF TGTGCCAGCAGTTTATCTGGAGGGGGCGTAAGAAAAGGGTTTGGCTACACCTTC
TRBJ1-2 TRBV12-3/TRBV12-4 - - CASSLQQGLYGNTF TGTGCCAGCAGTTTACAACAGGGCTTGTATGGCAACACCTTC
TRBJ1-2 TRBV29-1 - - CSVQPVGGYGYTF TGCAGCGTTCAACCGGTGGGGGGATATGGCTACACCTTC
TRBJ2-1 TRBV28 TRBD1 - CASSPPDRGYNEQFF TGTGCCAGCAGTCCCCCGGACAGGGGATACAATGAGCAGTTCTTC
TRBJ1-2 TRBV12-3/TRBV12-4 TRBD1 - CASRTGGLGYTF TGTGCCAGCAGGACAGGGGGCCTTGGCTACACCTTC
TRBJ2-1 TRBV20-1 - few CSAPMRAYEQFF TGCAGTGCTCCAATGCGTGCGTATGAGCAGTTCTTC
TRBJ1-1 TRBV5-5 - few CASSFSYTAGARAFF TGTGCCAGCAGCTTCTCTTACACGGCGGGGGCGCGAGCTTTCTTT
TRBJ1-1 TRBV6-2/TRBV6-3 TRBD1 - CASSYRPPQGGAEAFF TGTGCCAGCAGTTACCGACCCCCTCAGGGGGGGGCTGAAGCTTTCTTT
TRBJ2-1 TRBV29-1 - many CSVVHDEQFF TGCAGCGTTGTTCACGATGAGCAGTTCTTC
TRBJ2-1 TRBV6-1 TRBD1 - CASRGIGTGIYNEQFF TGTGCCAGCAGGGGAATCGGGACAGGGATCTACAATGAGCAGTTCTTC
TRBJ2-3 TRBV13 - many CASGTSTDTQYF TGTGCCAGCGGGACTAGCACAGATACGCAGTATTTT
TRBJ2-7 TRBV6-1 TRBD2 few CASSETHLIWVAGDYEQYF TGTGCCAGCAGTGAAACTCATCTTATTTGGGTAGCGGGAGACTACGAGCAGTACTTC
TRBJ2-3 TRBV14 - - CASSRTQYVGTDTQYF TGTGCCAGCAGCCGGACCCAGTACGTCGGCACAGATACGCAGTATTTT
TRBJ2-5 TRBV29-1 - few CSVINPPGMTYNEQYF TGCAGCGTCATAAACCCTCCAGGGATGACCTACAATGAGCAGTACTTC
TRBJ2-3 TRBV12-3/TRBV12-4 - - CASTFRSDAQYF TGTGCCAGCACCTTCCGGTCGGATGCGCAATATTTT
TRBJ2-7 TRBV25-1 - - CASIQWGTSYEQYF TGTGCCAGCATCCAGTGGGGGACATCCTACGAGCAGTACTTC
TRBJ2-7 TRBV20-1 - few CSAQEGTSYEQYF TGCAGTGCACAAGAAGGGACCTCCTACGAGCAGTACTTC
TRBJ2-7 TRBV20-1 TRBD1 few CSARNGGQAPYEQYF TGCAGTGCTAGAAATGGGGGACAGGCCCCCTACGAGCAGTACTTC
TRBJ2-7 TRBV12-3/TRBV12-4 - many CASSPGRHYEQYF TGTGCCAGCAGCCCTGGACGACACTACGAGCAGTACTTC
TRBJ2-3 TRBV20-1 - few CSAFDREGPRTDTQYF TGCAGTGCTTTCGACAGGGAGGGTCCCCGCACAGATACGCAGTATTTT
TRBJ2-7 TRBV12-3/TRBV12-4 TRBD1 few CADRGGGYHEQYF TGTGCCGACAGGGGGGGAGGGTACCACGAGCAGTACTTC